This TCR beta chain was recorded in a study of control samples from healthy donors and cancer patients. The V and J ends lost 5 bases and 7 bases respectively, with 17 bases between them. Germline assignment: CDR1 MDHEN and CDR2 SYDVKM. The CDR3 is 14 amino acids. Clones were read by immunoSEQ multiplex PCR, and TCRdb kept only the in-frame ones, dropping some. Of roughly 220,000 clones listed, just under 95% are singletons. The sample was blood. This rearrangement joins TRBV28 to TRBJ1-1; D is uncertain. This receptor was identified in a man aged 50-60 years in good health. For the CDR3, the DNA is TGTGCCAGCAGTAACTTGGGGTCAGGAAGTGAAGCTTTCTTT. It encodes CASSNLGSGSEAFF.